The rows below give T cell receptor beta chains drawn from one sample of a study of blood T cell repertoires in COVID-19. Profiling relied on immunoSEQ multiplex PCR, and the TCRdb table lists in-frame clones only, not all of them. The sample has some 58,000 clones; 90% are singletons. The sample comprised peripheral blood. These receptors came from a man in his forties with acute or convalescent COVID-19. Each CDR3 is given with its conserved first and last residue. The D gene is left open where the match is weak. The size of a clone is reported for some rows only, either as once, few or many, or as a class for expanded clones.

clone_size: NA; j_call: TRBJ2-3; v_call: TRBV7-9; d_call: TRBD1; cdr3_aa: CASSSGQGGDTQYF; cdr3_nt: TGTGCCAGCAGCTCGGGACAGGGAGGAGATACGCAGTATTTT
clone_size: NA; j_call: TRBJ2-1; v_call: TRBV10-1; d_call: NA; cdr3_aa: CASSTGDGRVFF; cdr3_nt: TGCGCCAGCAGTACAGGGGACGGGAGGGTGTTCTTC
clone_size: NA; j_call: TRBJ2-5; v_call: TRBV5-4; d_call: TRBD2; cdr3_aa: CASSFGRLAQETQYF; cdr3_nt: TGTGCCAGCAGCTTCGGACGACTAGCCCAAGAGACCCAGTACTTC
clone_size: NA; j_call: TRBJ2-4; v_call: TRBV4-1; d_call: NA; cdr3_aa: CASSRDREGAKNIQYF; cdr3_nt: TGCGCCAGCAGCCGAGACAGGGAGGGGGCCAAAAACATTCAGTACTTC
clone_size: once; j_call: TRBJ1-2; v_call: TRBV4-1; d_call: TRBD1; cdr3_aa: CASSQGGASRTGGYGYTF; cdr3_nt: TGCGCCAGCAGCCAAGGGGGGGCTTCGAGGACAGGGGGCTATGGCTACACCTTC
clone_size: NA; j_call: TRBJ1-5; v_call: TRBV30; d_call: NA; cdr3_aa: CAWADNSNQPQHF; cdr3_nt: TGTGCCTGGGCGGACAATAGCAATCAGCCCCAGCATTTT
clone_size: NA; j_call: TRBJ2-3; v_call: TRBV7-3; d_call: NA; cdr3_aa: CASSLGQSTDTQYF; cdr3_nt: TGTGCCAGCAGCTTAGGACAGAGCACAGATACGCAGTATTTT
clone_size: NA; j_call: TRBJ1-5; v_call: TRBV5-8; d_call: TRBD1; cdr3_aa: CASSSEGAENQPQHF; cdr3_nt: TGTGCCAGCAGCTCGGAGGGGGCGGAGAATCAGCCCCAGCATTTT
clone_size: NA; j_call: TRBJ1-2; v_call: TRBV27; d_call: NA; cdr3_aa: CASSLGGKGYGYTF; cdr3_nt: TGTGCCAGCAGTTTGGGGGGGAAGGGCTATGGCTACACCTTC
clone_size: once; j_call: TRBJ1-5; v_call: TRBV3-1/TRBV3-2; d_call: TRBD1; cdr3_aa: CASSYQGAGQPQHF; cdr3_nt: TGTGCCAGCAGCTACCAGGGGGCCGGTCAGCCCCAGCATTTT
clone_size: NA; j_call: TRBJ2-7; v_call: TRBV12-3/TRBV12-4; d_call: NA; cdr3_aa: CASSWKGGSEQYF; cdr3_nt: TGTGCCAGCAGTTGGAAGGGAGGTTCCGAGCAGTACTTC
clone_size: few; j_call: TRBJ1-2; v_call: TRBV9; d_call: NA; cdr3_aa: CASRARDYGYTF; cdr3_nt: TGTGCCAGCAGGGCCAGGGACTATGGCTACACCTTC
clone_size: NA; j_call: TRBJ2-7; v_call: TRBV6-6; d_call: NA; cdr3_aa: CASSYRPAASYEQYF; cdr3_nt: TGTGCCAGCAGTTACAGGCCGGCAGCGTCCTACGAGCAGTACTTC
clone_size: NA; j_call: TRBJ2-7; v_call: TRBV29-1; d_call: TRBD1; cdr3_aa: CSVDAWTGSYEQYF; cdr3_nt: TGCAGCGTAGACGCTTGGACAGGCTCCTACGAGCAGTACTTC
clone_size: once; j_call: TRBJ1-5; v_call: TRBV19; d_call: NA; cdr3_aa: CASSIGGGSSNQPQHF; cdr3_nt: TGTGCCAGTAGTATAGGAGGAGGATCAAGCAATCAGCCCCAGCATTTT
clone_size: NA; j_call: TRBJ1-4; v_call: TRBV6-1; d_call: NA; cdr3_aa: CASSEGGATNEKLFF; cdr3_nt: TGTGCCAGCAGTGAAGGGGGGGCAACTAATGAAAAACTGTTTTTT
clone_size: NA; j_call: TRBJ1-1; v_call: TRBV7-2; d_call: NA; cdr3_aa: CASSISLYSAVGTEAFF; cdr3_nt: TGTGCCAGCAGCATTAGTCTGTATTCGGCGGTCGGCACTGAAGCTTTCTTT
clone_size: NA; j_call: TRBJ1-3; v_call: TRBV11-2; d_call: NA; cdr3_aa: CASSSRLGSGNTIYF; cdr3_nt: TGTGCCAGCAGCTCCCGACTTGGCTCTGGAAACACCATATATTTT
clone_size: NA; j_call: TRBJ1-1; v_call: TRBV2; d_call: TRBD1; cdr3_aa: CASWGQTNTEAFF; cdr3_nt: TGTGCCAGCTGGGGACAGACGAACACTGAAGCTTTCTTT
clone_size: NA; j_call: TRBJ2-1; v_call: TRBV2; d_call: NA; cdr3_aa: CASSRADEQFF; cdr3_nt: TGTGCCAGCAGTAGAGCGGATGAGCAGTTCTTC
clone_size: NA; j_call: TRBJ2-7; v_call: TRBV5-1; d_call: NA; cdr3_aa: CASSLGSGAINEQYF; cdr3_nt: TGCGCCAGCAGCTTGGGATCAGGGGCGATAAACGAGCAGTACTTC
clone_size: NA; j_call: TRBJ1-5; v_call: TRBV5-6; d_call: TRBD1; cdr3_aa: CASSQGQSRQPQHF; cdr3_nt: TGTGCCAGCAGCCAGGGACAGTCTCGTCAGCCCCAGCATTTT
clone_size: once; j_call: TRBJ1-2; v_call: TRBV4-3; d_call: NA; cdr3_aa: CASSRRGGYGYTF; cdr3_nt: TGCGCCAGCAGTCGAAGGGGAGGCTATGGCTACACCTTC
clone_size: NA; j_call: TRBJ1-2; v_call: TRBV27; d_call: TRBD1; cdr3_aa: CASSVTGVPFYGYTF; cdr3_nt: TGTGCCAGCAGTGTAACAGGGGTACCGTTCTATGGCTACACCTTC
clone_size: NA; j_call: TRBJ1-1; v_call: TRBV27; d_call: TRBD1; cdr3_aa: CASSQTGTSTEAFF; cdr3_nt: TGTGCCAGCAGTCAGACAGGGACGAGCACTGAAGCTTTCTTT
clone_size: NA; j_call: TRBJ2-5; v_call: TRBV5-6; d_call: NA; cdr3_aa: CASSFGGRARSVETQYF; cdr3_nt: TGTGCCAGCAGCTTCGGTGGGAGAGCAAGGTCAGTGGAGACCCAGTACTTC
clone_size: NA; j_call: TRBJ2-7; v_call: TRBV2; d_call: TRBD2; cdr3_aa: CASSEGTSGMHEQYF; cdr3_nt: TGTGCCAGCAGTGAAGGGACTAGCGGGATGCACGAGCAGTACTTC
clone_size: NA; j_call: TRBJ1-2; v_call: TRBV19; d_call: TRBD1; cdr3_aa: CASSILIPGGRGYTF; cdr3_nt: TGTGCCAGTAGTATTCTCATCCCAGGGGGCCGGGGCTACACCTTC
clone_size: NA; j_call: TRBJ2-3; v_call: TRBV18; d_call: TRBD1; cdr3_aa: CASSPPGQGAYTQYF; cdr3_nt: TGTGCCAGCTCACCACCGGGACAGGGGGCGTATACGCAGTATTTT
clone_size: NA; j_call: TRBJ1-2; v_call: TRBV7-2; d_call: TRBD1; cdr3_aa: CASSTLGGARNGYTF; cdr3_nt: TGTGCCAGCAGCACCCTAGGGGGCGCGAGGAATGGCTACACCTTC
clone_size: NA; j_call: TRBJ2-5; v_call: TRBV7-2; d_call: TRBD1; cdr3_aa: CASSLFPGTGQETQYF; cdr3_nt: TGTGCCAGCAGCTTGTTCCCCGGGACAGGGCAAGAGACCCAGTACTTC
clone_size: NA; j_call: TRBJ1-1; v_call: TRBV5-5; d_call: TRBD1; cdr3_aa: CASSLNPTGKNTEAFF; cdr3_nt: TGTGCCAGCAGCTTGAACCCGACAGGGAAGAACACTGAAGCTTTCTTT
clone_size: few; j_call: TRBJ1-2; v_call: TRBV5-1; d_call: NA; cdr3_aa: CASSSSLAGRGYTF; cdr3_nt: TGCGCCAGCAGCTCCTCCCTGGCGGGACGGGGCTACACCTTC